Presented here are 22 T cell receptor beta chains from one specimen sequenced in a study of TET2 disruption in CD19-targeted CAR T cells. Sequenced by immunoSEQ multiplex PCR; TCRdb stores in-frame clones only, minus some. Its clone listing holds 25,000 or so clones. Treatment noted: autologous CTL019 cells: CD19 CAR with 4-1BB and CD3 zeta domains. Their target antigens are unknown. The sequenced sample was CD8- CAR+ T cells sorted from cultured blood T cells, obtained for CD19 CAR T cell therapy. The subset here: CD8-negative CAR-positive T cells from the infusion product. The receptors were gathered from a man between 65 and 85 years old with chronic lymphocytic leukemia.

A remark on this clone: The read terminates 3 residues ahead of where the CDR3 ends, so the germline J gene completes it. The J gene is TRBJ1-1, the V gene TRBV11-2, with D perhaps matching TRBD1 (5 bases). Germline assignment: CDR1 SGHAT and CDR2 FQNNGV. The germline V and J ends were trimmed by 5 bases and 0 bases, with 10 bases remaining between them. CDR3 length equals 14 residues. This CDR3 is CASSGGRMNTEAFF. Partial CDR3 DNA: TGTGCCAGCAGCGGGGGGAGAATGAACACTGAA.

CDR3 DNA, as far as it was read: TGTGCCAGCAGCGTAGGTACTAGCGGGGGGGCATACAATGAG. As protein: CASSVGTSGGAYNE. The whole CDR3 sequence reads CASSVGTSGGAYNEQFF. This chain joins TRBV9 and TRBJ2-1; 13 bases align to TRBD2. The sequenced fragment ends 3 residues before the CDR3 boundary, so the rest is inferred from the germline J gene. CDR3 length equals 17 residues. The V gene end was trimmed by 0 bases and the J gene end by 4 bases; junction bases not matched to a gene: 4. CDR1 is SGDLS and CDR2 is YYNGEE in the germline V gene.

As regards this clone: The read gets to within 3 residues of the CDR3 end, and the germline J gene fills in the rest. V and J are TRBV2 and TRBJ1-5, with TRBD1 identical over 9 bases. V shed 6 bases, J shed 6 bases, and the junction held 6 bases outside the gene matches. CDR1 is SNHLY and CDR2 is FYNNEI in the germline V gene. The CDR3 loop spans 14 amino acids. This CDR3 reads CASSDGQGSQPQHF. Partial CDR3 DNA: TGTGCCAGCAGCGATGGACAGGGGAGTCAGCCC.

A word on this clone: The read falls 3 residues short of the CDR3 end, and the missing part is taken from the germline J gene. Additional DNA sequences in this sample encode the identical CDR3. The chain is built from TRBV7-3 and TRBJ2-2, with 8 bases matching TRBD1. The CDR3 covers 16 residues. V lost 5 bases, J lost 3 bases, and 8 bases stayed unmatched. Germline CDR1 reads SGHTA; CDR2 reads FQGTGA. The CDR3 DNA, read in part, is TGTGCCAGCAGCGCTCAAACAGGGGGAGACACCGGGGAG. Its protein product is CASSAQTGGDTGE. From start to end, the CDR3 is CASSAQTGGDTGELFF.

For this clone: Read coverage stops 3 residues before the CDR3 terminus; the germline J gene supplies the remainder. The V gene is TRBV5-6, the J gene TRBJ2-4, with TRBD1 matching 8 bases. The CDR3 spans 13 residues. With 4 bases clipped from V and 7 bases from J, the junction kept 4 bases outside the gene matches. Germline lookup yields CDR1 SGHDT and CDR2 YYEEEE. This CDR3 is CASSRWTGNIQYF. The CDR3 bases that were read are TGTGCCAGCAGCCGATGGACAGGGAACATT.

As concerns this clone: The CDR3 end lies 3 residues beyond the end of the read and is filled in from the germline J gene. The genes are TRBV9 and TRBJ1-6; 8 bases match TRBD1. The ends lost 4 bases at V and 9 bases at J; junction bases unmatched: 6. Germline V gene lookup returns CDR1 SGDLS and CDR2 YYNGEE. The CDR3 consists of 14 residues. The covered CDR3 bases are TGTGCCAGCAGCCCACAGGGGGTGGGTTCACCC. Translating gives CASSPQGVGSP. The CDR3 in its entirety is CASSPQGVGSPLHF.

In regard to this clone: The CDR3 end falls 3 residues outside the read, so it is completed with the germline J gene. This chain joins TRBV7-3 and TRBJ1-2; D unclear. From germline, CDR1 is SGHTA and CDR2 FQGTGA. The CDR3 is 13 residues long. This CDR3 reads CASSPSSTDTYTF. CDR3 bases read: TGTGCCAGCAGCCCCTCGAGCACAGATACC.

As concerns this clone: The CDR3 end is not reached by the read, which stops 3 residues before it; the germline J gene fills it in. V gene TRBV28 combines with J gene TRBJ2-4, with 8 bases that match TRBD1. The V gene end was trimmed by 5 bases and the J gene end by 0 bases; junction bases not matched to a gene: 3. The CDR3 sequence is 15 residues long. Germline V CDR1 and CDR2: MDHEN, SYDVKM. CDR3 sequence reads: CASSPQGGAKNIQYF. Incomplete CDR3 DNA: TGTGCCAGCAGTCCACAGGGGGGAGCCAAAAACATT. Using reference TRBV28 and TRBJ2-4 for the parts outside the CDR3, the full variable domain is DVKVTQSSRYLVKRTGEKVFLECVQDMDHENMFWYRQDPGLGLRLIYFSYDVKMKEKGDIPEGYSVSREKKERFSLILESASTNQTSMYLCASSPQGGAKNIQYFGAGTRLSVL.

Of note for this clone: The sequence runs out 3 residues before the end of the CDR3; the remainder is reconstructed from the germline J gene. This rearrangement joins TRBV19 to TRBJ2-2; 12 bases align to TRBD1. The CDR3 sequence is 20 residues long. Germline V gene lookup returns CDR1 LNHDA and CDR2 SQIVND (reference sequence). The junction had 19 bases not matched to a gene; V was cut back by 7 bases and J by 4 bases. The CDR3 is CASTSPVGTGGLRGTGELFF. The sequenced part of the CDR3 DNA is TGTGCCAGTACCAGCCCCGTGGGGACAGGGGGCCTTCGGGGCACCGGGGAG.

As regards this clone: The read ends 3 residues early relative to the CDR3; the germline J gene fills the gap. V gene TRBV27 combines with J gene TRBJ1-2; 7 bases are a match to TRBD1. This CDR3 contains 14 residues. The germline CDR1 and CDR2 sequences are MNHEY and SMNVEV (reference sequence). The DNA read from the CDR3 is TGTGCCAGCACCCGTCAGGGGGACCTTCGGGGC. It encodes CASTRQGDLRG. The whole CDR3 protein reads CASTRQGDLRGYTF.

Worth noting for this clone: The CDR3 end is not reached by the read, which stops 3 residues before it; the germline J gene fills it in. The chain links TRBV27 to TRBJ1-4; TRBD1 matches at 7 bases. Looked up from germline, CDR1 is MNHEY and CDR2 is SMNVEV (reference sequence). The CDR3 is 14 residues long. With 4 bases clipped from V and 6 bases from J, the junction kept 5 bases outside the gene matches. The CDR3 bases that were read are TGTGCCAGCAGTTCGGGACAGACCCATGAAAAA. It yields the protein CASSSGQTHEK. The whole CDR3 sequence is CASSSGQTHEKLFF.

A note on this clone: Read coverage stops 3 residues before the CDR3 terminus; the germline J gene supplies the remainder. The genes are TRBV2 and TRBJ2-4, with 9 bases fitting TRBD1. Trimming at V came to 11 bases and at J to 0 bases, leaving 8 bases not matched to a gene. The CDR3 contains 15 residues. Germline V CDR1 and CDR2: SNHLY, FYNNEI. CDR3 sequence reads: CASDRGWGAKNIQYF. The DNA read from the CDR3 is TGTGCCTCGGACAGGGGTTGGGGAGCCAAAAACATT.

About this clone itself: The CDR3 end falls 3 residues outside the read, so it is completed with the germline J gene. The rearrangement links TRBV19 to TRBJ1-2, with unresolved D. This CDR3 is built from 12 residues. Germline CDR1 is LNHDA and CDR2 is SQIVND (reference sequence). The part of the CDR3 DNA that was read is TGTGCCAGTAGTGCAGGTGGCAATGAC. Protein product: CASSAGGND. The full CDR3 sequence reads CASSAGGNDYTF. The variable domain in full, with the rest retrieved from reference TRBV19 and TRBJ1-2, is DGGITQSPKYLFRKEGQNVTLSCEQNLNHDAMYWYRQDPGQGLRLIYYSQIVNDFQKGDIAEGYSVSREKKESFPLTVTSAQKNPTAFYLCASSAGGNDYTFGSGTRLTVV.

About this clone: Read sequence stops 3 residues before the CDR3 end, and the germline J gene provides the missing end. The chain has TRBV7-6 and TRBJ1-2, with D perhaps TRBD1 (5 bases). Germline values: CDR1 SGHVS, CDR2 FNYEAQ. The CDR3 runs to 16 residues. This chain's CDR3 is CASSLWGKESTDTYTF. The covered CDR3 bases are TGTGCCAGCAGCTTATGGGGCAAGGAAAGCACAGATACC. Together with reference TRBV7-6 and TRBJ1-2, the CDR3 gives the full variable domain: GAGVSQSPRYKVTKRGQDVALRCDPISGHVSLYWYRQALGQGPEFLTYFNYEAQQDKSGLPNDRFSAERPEGSISTLTIQRTEQRDSAMYRCASSLWGKESTDTYTFGSGTRLTVV.

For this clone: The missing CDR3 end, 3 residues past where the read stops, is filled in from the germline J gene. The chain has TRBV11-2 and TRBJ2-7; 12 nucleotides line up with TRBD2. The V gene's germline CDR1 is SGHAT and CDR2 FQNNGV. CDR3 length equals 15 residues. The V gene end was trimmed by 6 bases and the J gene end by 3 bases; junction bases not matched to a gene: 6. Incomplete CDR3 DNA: TGTGCCAGCAGAGGCCTAGCGGGGGGGCGCTACGAG. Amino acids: CASRGLAGGRYE. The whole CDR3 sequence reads CASRGLAGGRYEQYF.

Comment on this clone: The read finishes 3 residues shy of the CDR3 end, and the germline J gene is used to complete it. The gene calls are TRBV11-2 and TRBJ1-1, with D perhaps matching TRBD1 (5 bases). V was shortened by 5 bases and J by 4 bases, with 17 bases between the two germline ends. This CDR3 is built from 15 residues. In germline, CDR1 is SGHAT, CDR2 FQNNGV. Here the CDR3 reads CASSLPGGLGTEAFF. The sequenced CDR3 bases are TGTGCCAGCAGCCTGCCGGGGGGGTTGGGCACTGAA.

The sequenced CDR3 bases are TGCAGCGGTATAAGGGGGACTGAA. Translated, it gives CSGIRGTE. The entire CDR3 reads CSGIRGTEAFF. The chain couples TRBV29-1 to TRBJ1-1; D is perhaps TRBD1 (6 bases). The read is 3 residues too short to cover the CDR3 end, so that end is filled in from the germline J gene. This CDR3 spans 11 amino acids. Between the trimmed V and J ends, which lost 7 bases and 5 bases, there was a span of 11 bases. The germline V gene encodes CDR1 SQVTM and CDR2 ANQGSEA.

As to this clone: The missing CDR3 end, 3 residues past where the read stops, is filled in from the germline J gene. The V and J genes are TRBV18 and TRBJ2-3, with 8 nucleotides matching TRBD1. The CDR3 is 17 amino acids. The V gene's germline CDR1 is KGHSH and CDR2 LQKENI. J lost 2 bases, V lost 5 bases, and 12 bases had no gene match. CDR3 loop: CASSTRQGRGYTDTQYF. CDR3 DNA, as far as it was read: TGTGCCAGCTCAACCCGACAGGGGCGGGGATACACAGATACG.

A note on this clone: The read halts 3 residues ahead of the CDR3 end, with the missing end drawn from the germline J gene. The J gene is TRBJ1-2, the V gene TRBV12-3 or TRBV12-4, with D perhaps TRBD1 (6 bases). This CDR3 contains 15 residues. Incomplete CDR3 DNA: TGTGCCAGCAGTTTCGGTGACAGGCGTAGGGAAGGC. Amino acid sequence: CASSFGDRRREG. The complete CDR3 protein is CASSFGDRRREGYTF.

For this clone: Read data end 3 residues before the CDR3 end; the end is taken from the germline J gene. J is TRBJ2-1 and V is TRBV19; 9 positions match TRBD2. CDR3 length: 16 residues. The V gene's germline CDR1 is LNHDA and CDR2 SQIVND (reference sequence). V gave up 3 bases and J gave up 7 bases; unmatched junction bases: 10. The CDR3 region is CASSMAPTSGWNEQFF. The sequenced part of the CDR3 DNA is TGTGCCAGTAGTATGGCCCCGACTAGCGGATGGAATGAG.

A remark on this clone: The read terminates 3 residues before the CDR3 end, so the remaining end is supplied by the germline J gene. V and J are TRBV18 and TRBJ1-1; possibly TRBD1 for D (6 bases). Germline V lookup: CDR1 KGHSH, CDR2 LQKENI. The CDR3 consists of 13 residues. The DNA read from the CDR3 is TGTGCCAGCTCAAAGAGTACAGGGAATACG. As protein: CASSKSTGNT. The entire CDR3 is CASSKSTGNTAFF.

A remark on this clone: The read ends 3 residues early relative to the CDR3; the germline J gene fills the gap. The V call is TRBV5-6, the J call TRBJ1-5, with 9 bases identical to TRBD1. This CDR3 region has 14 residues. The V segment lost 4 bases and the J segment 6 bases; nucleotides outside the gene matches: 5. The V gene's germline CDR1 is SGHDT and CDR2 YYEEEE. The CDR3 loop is CASSITGGAQPQHF. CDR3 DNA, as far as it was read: TGTGCCAGCAGCATTACAGGGGGCGCTCAGCCC. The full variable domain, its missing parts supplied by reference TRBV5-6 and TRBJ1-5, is DAGVTQSPTHLIKTRGQQVTLRCSPKSGHDTVSWYQQALGQGPQFIFQYYEEEERQRGNFPDRFSGHQFPNYSSELNVNALLLGDSALYLCASSITGGAQPQHFGDGTRLSIL.